Listed here are 12 T cell receptor beta chains from one sample, sequenced in a study of human T cells and chemical hapten exposure (dated by TCRdb to 2020 to 2022). The library was generated by RACE. Sequencer: NextSeq 500. The public reads were reprocessed in TCRdb via fastp at Q25 and MiXCR, keeping in-frame beta chains. Rows with one shared CDR3 protein collapse into an entry with the most common genes and DNA. This sample is represented by under 200,000 distinct CDR3 sequences; nearly 30% of them were singletons. The ten largest clones take up roughly 3% of the sample. Taken with the paper, the label for time point translates to: pre-sensitization, week 0. The treatment or condition tag for this specimen amounts to: therapeutic diphenylcyclopropenone sensitization with weekly scalp DPC. Sequencing used whole blood, obtained in connection with sensitization to the hapten diphenylcyclopropenone (DPC). These receptors were collected from a woman in her 30s with alopecia areata. Some clones in this sample may be carry-over from other donors' samples.

This clonotype has a handful of counts. This chain uses TRBV7-2 with TRBJ1-1, with D uncertain. Trimming stripped 7 bases from V and 0 bases from J, with 9 bases between. Germline V lookup: CDR1 SGHTA, CDR2 FQGNSA. This CDR3 contains 13 residues. For the CDR3, the DNA is TGTGCCAGCACGAATCTCATGAACACTGAAGCTTTCTTT. Its translation: CASTNLMNTEAFF.

The V call is TRBV29-1, the J call TRBJ2-5; weak D call: TRBD1 (6 bases). The CDR3 extends over 14 amino acids. CDR1 and CDR2 (germline): SQVTM, ANQGSEA. Between the trimmed V and J ends, which lost 0 bases and 4 bases, there was a span of 12 bases. The CDR3 nucleotides are TGCAGCGTTGAAGAATGGGGGCGGGTAGAGACCCAGTACTTC. This encodes CSVEEWGRVETQYF.

This clonotype was detected a few times. The chain links TRBV7-2 to TRBJ1-4, with D possibly matching TRBD1 (6 bases). The germline gives CDR1 SGHTA, CDR2 FQGNSA. Trimming cost V 3 bases and J 5 bases, with 10 bases left between them. CDR3 length equals 14 residues. The CDR3 region is CASSLYRENEKLFF. In DNA form, the CDR3 reads TGTGCCAGCAGCTTGTACAGGGAAAATGAAAAACTGTTTTTT.

CDR3 sequence reads: CASSLEYGTDTQYF. The CDR3 coding sequence is TGTGCCAGCAGCTTAGAATATGGCACAGATACGCAGTATTTT. This chain connects TRBV7-9 to TRBJ2-3; D unresolved. Germline loops: CDR1 SEHNR, CDR2 FQNEAQ (reference sequence). CDR3 size: 14 residues. The V end was cut by 1 base, the J end by 1 base, with 6 bases between.

The chain uses TRBV27 and TRBJ2-2; 8 nucleotides align to TRBD2. Germline assignment: CDR1 MNHEY and CDR2 SMNVEV (reference sequence). V lost 6 bases, J lost 4 bases, and 7 bases stayed unmatched. The CDR3 runs 15 residues. This CDR3 is CASRLAGGGTGELFF. The CDR3 nucleotides read TGTGCCAGCAGATTGGCGGGGGGAGGCACCGGGGAGCTGTTTTTT.

This clonotype was counted between two and nine times. The rearrangement joins TRBV6-5 to TRBJ1-6, with TRBD1 identical over 8 bases. The V gene's germline CDR1 is MNHEY and CDR2 SVGAGI. V lost 2 bases and J lost 7; bases outside the gene matches: 4. This CDR3 spans 15 amino acids. CDR3 nucleotides: TGTGCCAGCAGTTACGGACAGGGTTGGAATTCACCCCTCCACTTT. Translating it yields CASSYGQGWNSPLHF.

This clonotype has a handful of counts. CDR3 in amino acids: CASRDDRGSQPQHF. CDR3 sequence (DNA): TGTGCCAGCAGAGACGACAGGGGAAGCCAGCCCCAGCATTTT. The chain employs TRBV6-1 and TRBJ1-5; 8 bases map to TRBD1. V gave up 6 bases and J gave up 7 bases; unmatched junction bases: 8. The germline V gene encodes CDR1 MNHNS and CDR2 SASEGT. The CDR3 spans 14 residues.

V gene TRBV12-3 or TRBV12-4 combines with J gene TRBJ2-3; D ambiguous. The CDR3 runs 14 residues. V was pared by 2 bases and J by 0 bases, with 6 bases between. The CDR3 DNA reads as TGTGCCAGCAGTTTAAGGCGGAGCACAGATACGCAGTATTTT. Amino acid sequence: CASSLRRSTDTQYF.

This clonotype was counted between two and nine times. This chain connects TRBV2 to TRBJ2-4; 9 positions agree with TRBD1. Per the germline V gene, CDR1 is SNHLY and CDR2 is FYNNEI. V shed 4 bases, J shed 0 bases, and the junction held 16 bases outside the gene matches. The CDR3 extends over 20 amino acids. CDR3 amino acids: CASSGWGDRGFGGAKNIQYF. The CDR3 DNA sequence: TGTGCCAGCAGTGGTTGGGGAGACAGGGGGTTTGGTGGAGCCAAAAACATTCAGTACTTC.

The V gene is TRBV28, the J gene TRBJ2-7, with 7 bases lining up with TRBD2. The CDR3 sequence is 14 residues long. After removal of 5 bases from V and 4 bases from J, the junction contained 8 bases not matched to a gene. Germline CDR1 MDHEN, CDR2 SYDVKM. The CDR3 nucleotides read TGTGCCAGCAGTCCCACCCCGGGGGGATACGAGCAGTACTTC. Residues: CASSPTPGGYEQYF.

This clonotype was detected many times. This sequence joins TRBV20-1 and TRBJ2-7; tentatively, D is TRBD1 (5 bases). The CDR3 loop spans 15 amino acids. CDR1 and CDR2 (germline): DFQATT, SNEGSKA (reference sequence). Trimming removed 0 bases at V and 4 bases at J, with 16 bases between. CDR3 in DNA: TGCAGTGCTAGAGATCAAACCCGACCAGGGTACGAGCAGTACTTC. This sequence encodes CSARDQTRPGYEQYF.

The J gene is TRBJ2-1, the V gene TRBV9; D possibly uses TRBD1 or TRBD2 (6 bases each). Germline-derived CDR1 and CDR2 are SGDLS and YYNGEE. V lost 2 bases, J lost 6 bases, and 15 bases lay in between. This CDR3 contains 15 residues. The CDR3 DNA reads TGTGCCAGCAGCGTTGGGGGGCGGGTTGGCAATGAGCAGTTCTTC. Translation: CASSVGGRVGNEQFF.